This TCR beta chain was recovered during a study of OX40 agonist ivuxolimab in advanced cancers. V lost 1 base, J lost 3 bases, and 10 bases lay in between. The germline gives CDR1 SNHLY, CDR2 FYNNEI. The CDR3 has 14 amino acids. The assay was immunoSEQ multiplex PCR, and TCRdb's table has in-frame clones only and misses some. The profile covers tens of thousands of clones, with 80% to 90% appearing a single time and about 14% taken by the ten largest. V usage is TRBV2 and J usage is TRBJ2-7; the D call may be TRBD1 or TRBD2 (5 bases each). The sample here was CD4+ or CD8+ T cells sorted from blood, taken in a trial of the OX40 agonist ivuxolimab. The sequence came from an adult with an advanced solid tumor such as melanoma, head and neck, liver or kidney cancer. This CDR3 is CASSEVRGDYEQYF. For the CDR3, the DNA is TGTGCCAGCAGTGAAGTAAGAGGGGACTACGAGCAGTACTTC.